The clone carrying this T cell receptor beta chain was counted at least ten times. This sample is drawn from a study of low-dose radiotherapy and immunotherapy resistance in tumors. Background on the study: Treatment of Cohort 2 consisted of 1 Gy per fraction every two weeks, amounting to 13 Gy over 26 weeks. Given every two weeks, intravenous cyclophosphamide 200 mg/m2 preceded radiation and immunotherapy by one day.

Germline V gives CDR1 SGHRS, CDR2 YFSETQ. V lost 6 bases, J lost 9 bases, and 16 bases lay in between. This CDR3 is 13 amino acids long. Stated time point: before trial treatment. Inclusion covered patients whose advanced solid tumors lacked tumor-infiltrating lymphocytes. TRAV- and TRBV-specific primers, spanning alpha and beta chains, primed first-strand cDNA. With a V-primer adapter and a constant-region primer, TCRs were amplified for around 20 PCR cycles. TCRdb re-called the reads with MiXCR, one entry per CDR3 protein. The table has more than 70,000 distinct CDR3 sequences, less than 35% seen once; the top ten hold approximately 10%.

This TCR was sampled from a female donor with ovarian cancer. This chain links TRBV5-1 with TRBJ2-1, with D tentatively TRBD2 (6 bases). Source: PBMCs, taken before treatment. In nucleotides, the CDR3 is TGCGCCAGCACCATGGGAGGCGGGATTGAGCAGTTCTTC. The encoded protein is CASTMGGGIEQFF.